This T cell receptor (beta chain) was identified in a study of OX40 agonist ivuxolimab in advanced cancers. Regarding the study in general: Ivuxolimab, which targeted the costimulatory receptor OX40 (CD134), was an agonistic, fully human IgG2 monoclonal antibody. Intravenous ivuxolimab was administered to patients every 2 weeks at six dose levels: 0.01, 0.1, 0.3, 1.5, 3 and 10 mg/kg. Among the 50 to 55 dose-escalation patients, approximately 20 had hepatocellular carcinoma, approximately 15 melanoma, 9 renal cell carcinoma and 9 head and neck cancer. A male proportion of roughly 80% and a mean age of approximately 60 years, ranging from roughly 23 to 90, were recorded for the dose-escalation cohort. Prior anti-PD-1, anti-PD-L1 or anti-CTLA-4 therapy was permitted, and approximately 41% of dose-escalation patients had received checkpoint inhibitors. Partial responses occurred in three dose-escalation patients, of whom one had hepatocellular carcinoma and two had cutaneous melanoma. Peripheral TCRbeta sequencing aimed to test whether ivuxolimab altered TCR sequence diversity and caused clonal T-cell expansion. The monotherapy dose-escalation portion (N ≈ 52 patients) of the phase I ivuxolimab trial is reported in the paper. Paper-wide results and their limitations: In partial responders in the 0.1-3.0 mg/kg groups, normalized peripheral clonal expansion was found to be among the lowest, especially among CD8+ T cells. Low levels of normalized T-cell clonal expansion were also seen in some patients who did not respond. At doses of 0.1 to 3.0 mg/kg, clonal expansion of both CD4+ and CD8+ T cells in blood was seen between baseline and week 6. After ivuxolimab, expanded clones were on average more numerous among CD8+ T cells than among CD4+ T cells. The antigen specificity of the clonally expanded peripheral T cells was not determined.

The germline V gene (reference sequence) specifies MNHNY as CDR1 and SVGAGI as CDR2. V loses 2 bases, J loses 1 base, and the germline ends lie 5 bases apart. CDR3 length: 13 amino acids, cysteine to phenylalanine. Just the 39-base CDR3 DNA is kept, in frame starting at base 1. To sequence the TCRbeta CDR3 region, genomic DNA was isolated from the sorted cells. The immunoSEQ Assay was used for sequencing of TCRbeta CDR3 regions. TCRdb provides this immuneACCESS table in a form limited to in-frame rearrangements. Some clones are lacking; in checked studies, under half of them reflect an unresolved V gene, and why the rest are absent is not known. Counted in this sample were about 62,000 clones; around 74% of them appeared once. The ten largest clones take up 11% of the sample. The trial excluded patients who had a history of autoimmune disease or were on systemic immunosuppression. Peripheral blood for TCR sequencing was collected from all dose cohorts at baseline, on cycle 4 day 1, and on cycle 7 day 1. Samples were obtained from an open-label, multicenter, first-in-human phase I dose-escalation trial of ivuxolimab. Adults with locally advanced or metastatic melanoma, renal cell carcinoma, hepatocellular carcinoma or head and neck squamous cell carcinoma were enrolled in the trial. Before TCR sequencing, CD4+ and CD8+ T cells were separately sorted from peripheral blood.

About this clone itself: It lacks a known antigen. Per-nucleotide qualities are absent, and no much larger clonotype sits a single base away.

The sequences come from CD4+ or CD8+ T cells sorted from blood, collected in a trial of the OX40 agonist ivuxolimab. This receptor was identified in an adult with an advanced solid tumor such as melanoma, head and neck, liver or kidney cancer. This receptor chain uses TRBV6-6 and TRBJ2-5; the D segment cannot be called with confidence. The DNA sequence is TGTGCCAGCAGTTACGGCAGCCAAGAGACCCAGTACTTC. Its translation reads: CASSYGSQETQYF.